A selection of T cell receptor beta chains follows, all from one sample in a study of T cell repertoires in cytomegalovirus infection. A single record per CDR3 protein comes from TCRdb applying MiXCR to the reads. The sample shows roughly 990,000 distinct CDR3 sequences, roughly 31% of them seen only once. These receptors have no known antigen. The sample in question was cultured CD8+ T cells from PBMCs, obtained from culture after CMV antigen stimulation. The source is a human donor in good health (CMV status not recorded). Some clones in this sample may be carry-over from other donors' samples. Both conserved end residues are part of each CDR3. The order of the fields is CDR3 DNA, CDR3 protein, J gene, V gene, clone size, D gene. The D gene is left open where the match is weak. Rows give clone size only sometimes, using once, few, many, or a class for an expanded clone.

CDR3nt: TGTGCCAGCAGCTTGGAGACATTGCCCCCAGATACGCAGTATTTT
CDR3aa: CASSLETLPPDTQYF
j_gene: TRBJ2-3
v_gene: TRBV5-8
abundance: few
d_gene: NA

CDR3nt: TGCGCCAGCAGCCTCAGACAGGTTAACTACGAGCAGTACTTC
CDR3aa: CASSLRQVNYEQYF
j_gene: TRBJ2-7
v_gene: TRBV4-1
abundance: NA
d_gene: NA

CDR3nt: TGCGCCAGCAGCCAAGAACCCGACCCTTACAATGAGCAGTTCTTC
CDR3aa: CASSQEPDPYNEQFF
j_gene: TRBJ2-1
v_gene: TRBV4-1
abundance: few
d_gene: NA

CDR3nt: TGCGCCAGCAGCTTGGTAGGCCCTTTGCAGTTCTTC
CDR3aa: CASSLVGPLQFF
j_gene: TRBJ2-1
v_gene: TRBV5-1
abundance: NA
d_gene: NA

CDR3nt: TGTGCCAGCAGTTGGCGGGCCGGGGAGCTGTTTTTT
CDR3aa: CASSWRAGELFF
j_gene: TRBJ2-2
v_gene: TRBV27
abundance: NA
d_gene: NA

CDR3nt: TGTGCCAGCAGTTTAGTCAATACGAGTAACACTGAAGCTTTCTTT
CDR3aa: CASSLVNTSNTEAFF
j_gene: TRBJ1-1
v_gene: TRBV27
abundance: NA
d_gene: NA

CDR3nt: TGTGCCAGCAGTGAAGGGACAGGGCGAATCGGTGAGCAGTTCTTC
CDR3aa: CASSEGTGRIGEQFF
j_gene: TRBJ2-1
v_gene: TRBV6-1
abundance: few
d_gene: TRBD1

CDR3nt: TGTGCCAGCAGCTACCTCTGGGACTACAGAGAAGAGACCCAGTACTTC
CDR3aa: CASSYLWDYREETQYF
j_gene: TRBJ2-5
v_gene: TRBV7-6
abundance: NA
d_gene: TRBD2

CDR3nt: TGTGCCAGCAGGGGGGTCGGCTACACCTTC
CDR3aa: CASRGVGYTF
j_gene: TRBJ1-2
v_gene: TRBV2
abundance: few
d_gene: NA

CDR3nt: TGTGCCATCAACACCGGACAGGGAGGTTGTGCTGAAGCTTTCTTT
CDR3aa: CAINTGQGGCAEAFF
j_gene: TRBJ1-1
v_gene: TRBV10-3
abundance: NA
d_gene: TRBD1

CDR3nt: TGTGCCAGCAGTTATAGACAGGGACCATTCTACAATGAGCAGTTCTTC
CDR3aa: CASSYRQGPFYNEQFF
j_gene: TRBJ2-1
v_gene: TRBV6-5
abundance: few
d_gene: TRBD1

CDR3nt: TGTGCCAGCAGCTTAGTTAGCGGGGGGCCTGCTACGCAGTATTTT
CDR3aa: CASSLVSGGPATQYF
j_gene: TRBJ2-3
v_gene: TRBV7-3
abundance: NA
d_gene: TRBD2

CDR3nt: TGTGCCAGCAGTTCGCCGGGAAGGGAGGAGGAAAAACTGTTTTTT
CDR3aa: CASSSPGREEEKLFF
j_gene: TRBJ1-4
v_gene: TRBV6-5
abundance: few
d_gene: NA

CDR3nt: TGTGCCAGCAGCCAAGATCGTTTCGGAGGGGGCACTGAAGCTTTCTTT
CDR3aa: CASSQDRFGGGTEAFF
j_gene: TRBJ1-1
v_gene: TRBV4-2
abundance: NA
d_gene: NA

CDR3nt: TGTGCCAGCAGCTTAGTCCCGGGGGAGACCCAGTACTTC
CDR3aa: CASSLVPGETQYF
j_gene: TRBJ2-5
v_gene: TRBV7-6
abundance: many
d_gene: NA

CDR3nt: TGTGCCAGCGCTATCCATACAGGGGGTGGACGGACCGGGGAGCTGTTTTTT
CDR3aa: CASAIHTGGGRTGELFF
j_gene: TRBJ2-2
v_gene: TRBV6-2/TRBV6-3
abundance: few
d_gene: TRBD1

CDR3nt: TGTGCCAGCAGCCAAGGACTAGGGTTCTATTCACCCCTCCACTTT
CDR3aa: CASSQGLGFYSPLHF
j_gene: TRBJ1-6
v_gene: TRBV4-2
abundance: NA
d_gene: NA

CDR3nt: TGTGCCAGCAGCTTTACGGGGGGGAGCACAGATACGCAGTATTTT
CDR3aa: CASSFTGGSTDTQYF
j_gene: TRBJ2-3
v_gene: TRBV7-2
abundance: many
d_gene: TRBD2

CDR3nt: TGTGCCAGCAGGGCCCCTCGGCAGTCCGGAAGGCAAGAGACCCAGTACTTC
CDR3aa: CASRAPRQSGRQETQYF
j_gene: TRBJ2-5
v_gene: TRBV25-1
abundance: NA
d_gene: NA

CDR3nt: TGTGCCAGCAGGAGTGGACAGGGCTATTCACCCCTCCACTTT
CDR3aa: CASRSGQGYSPLHF
j_gene: TRBJ1-6
v_gene: TRBV6-2/TRBV6-3
abundance: NA
d_gene: TRBD1

CDR3nt: TGTGCCAGCAGTGGTTGGGGGACACCCACCTACAATGAGCAGTTCTTC
CDR3aa: CASSGWGTPTYNEQFF
j_gene: TRBJ2-1
v_gene: TRBV6-1
abundance: NA
d_gene: NA

CDR3nt: TGTGCCACCAGCATCTACGGGGCTCCAGACTATGGCTACACCTTC
CDR3aa: CATSIYGAPDYGYTF
j_gene: TRBJ1-2
v_gene: TRBV15
abundance: NA
d_gene: NA

CDR3nt: TGTGCCAGCAGCTTAGAGGCAGGGAATAGGGAGACCCAGTACTTC
CDR3aa: CASSLEAGNRETQYF
j_gene: TRBJ2-5
v_gene: TRBV7-9
abundance: NA
d_gene: NA

CDR3nt: TGTGCCAGCAGCCCAGACAGGGTGTCCACCGGGGAGCTGTTTTTT
CDR3aa: CASSPDRVSTGELFF
j_gene: TRBJ2-2
v_gene: TRBV7-2
abundance: many
d_gene: TRBD1

CDR3nt: TGTGCCAGCAGCTTACTTATAGGGGGCACTACCGCTATCTCTGGAAACACCATATATTTT
CDR3aa: CASSLLIGGTTAISGNTIYF
j_gene: TRBJ1-3
v_gene: TRBV11-2
abundance: NA
d_gene: TRBD1

CDR3nt: TGTGCCAGTAGTATTATGGGGGCCGATTACAATGAGCAGTTCTTC
CDR3aa: CASSIMGADYNEQFF
j_gene: TRBJ2-1
v_gene: TRBV19
abundance: NA
d_gene: NA

CDR3nt: TGTGCCAGCAGCTTAACGGACAGGCTTAATGGCTACACCTTC
CDR3aa: CASSLTDRLNGYTF
j_gene: TRBJ1-2
v_gene: TRBV7-3
abundance: few
d_gene: TRBD1

CDR3nt: TGTGCCAGTAGTACGCTTCGGGACAGCTATCAGCCCCAGCATTTT
CDR3aa: CASSTLRDSYQPQHF
j_gene: TRBJ1-5
v_gene: TRBV19
abundance: few
d_gene: TRBD1

CDR3nt: TGTGCCAGCAGTATCCAGGCCTCGGAGACCCAGTACTTC
CDR3aa: CASSIQASETQYF
j_gene: TRBJ2-5
v_gene: TRBV12-3/TRBV12-4
abundance: few
d_gene: NA

CDR3nt: TGTGCCATCATGGGGACTAGCGGGGGTTTGGGTGGGGCCAACGTCCTGACTTTC
CDR3aa: CAIMGTSGGLGGANVLTF
j_gene: TRBJ2-6
v_gene: TRBV10-3
abundance: many
d_gene: TRBD2

CDR3nt: TGCGCCAGCAGCCAAGCGGTGGGGGGTAGCAATCAGCCCCAGCATTTT
CDR3aa: CASSQAVGGSNQPQHF
j_gene: TRBJ1-5
v_gene: TRBV4-1
abundance: few
d_gene: NA

CDR3nt: TGTGCCAGCAGCGTAGATGGCGGCCTCCCGGGATATGGATACACCTTC
CDR3aa: CASSVDGGLPGYGYTF
j_gene: TRBJ1-2
v_gene: TRBV9
abundance: NA
d_gene: NA

CDR3nt: TGTGCCAGCAACCCGTTCCCGGGGGCTAACTATGGCTACACCTTC
CDR3aa: CASNPFPGANYGYTF
j_gene: TRBJ1-2
v_gene: TRBV27
abundance: few
d_gene: NA

CDR3nt: TGTGCCAGCAGTGAAGTGGGTACAGGGGCGAGACAAGAGACCCAGTACTTC
CDR3aa: CASSEVGTGARQETQYF
j_gene: TRBJ2-5
v_gene: TRBV6-1
abundance: NA
d_gene: TRBD1

CDR3nt: TGCAGCGTTCATACTTGGACACAGCCGAACACTGAAGCTTTCTTT
CDR3aa: CSVHTWTQPNTEAFF
j_gene: TRBJ1-1
v_gene: TRBV29-1
abundance: once
d_gene: NA

CDR3nt: TGTGCCAGCAGCCGGGGGGTCAGCCTCTATAATTCACCCCTCCACTTT
CDR3aa: CASSRGVSLYNSPLHF
j_gene: TRBJ1-6
v_gene: TRBV14
abundance: NA
d_gene: NA

CDR3nt: TGTGCCAGCAAAGGGGTTGGTTATAATTCACCCCTCCACTTT
CDR3aa: CASKGVGYNSPLHF
j_gene: TRBJ1-6
v_gene: TRBV28
abundance: few
d_gene: NA

CDR3nt: TGCAGCGTGGATTTAGAGGCAGGCCTATTGGGCTACACCTTC
CDR3aa: CSVDLEAGLLGYTF
j_gene: TRBJ1-2
v_gene: TRBV29-1
abundance: NA
d_gene: NA

CDR3nt: TGTGCCAGCACTCGCGACCTAGTAGCTGGCCGAAGCCAAGAGACCCAGTACTTC
CDR3aa: CASTRDLVAGRSQETQYF
j_gene: TRBJ2-5
v_gene: TRBV6-6
abundance: NA
d_gene: NA

CDR3nt: TGTGCCAGCAGCTTAAGGCTAGCGGGGGATGAGCAGTTCTTC
CDR3aa: CASSLRLAGDEQFF
j_gene: TRBJ2-1
v_gene: TRBV7-6
abundance: many
d_gene: TRBD2

CDR3nt: TGCAGTGCTACCACCAATGGACAGGGAAATTCACCCCTCCACTTT
CDR3aa: CSATTNGQGNSPLHF
j_gene: TRBJ1-6
v_gene: TRBV20-1
abundance: once
d_gene: TRBD1

CDR3nt: TGTGCCAGCAGCCTACACCGTGCCTCGGGACGGGGCACAGATACGCAGTATTTT
CDR3aa: CASSLHRASGRGTDTQYF
j_gene: TRBJ2-3
v_gene: TRBV6-1
abundance: few
d_gene: NA

CDR3nt: TGTGCCAGCAGTTCCGCAGAAATACGGACCGTTTCAGATACGCAGTATTTT
CDR3aa: CASSSAEIRTVSDTQYF
j_gene: TRBJ2-3
v_gene: TRBV27
abundance: NA
d_gene: NA

CDR3nt: TGTGCCAGCAGCCGTAGCGGGGGGGCGTTAGATACGCAGTATTTT
CDR3aa: CASSRSGGALDTQYF
j_gene: TRBJ2-3
v_gene: TRBV7-2
abundance: many
d_gene: TRBD2

CDR3nt: TGTGCCAGCAGCCTGTACACCGGGACAGGACCCCGAACCCTCCACTTT
CDR3aa: CASSLYTGTGPRTLHF
j_gene: TRBJ1-6
v_gene: TRBV14
abundance: NA
d_gene: TRBD1

CDR3nt: TGTGCCAGCAGTATGGGACAGGTGATCGCATATTTT
CDR3aa: CASSMGQVIAYF
j_gene: TRBJ1-3
v_gene: TRBV12-3/TRBV12-4
abundance: few
d_gene: TRBD1